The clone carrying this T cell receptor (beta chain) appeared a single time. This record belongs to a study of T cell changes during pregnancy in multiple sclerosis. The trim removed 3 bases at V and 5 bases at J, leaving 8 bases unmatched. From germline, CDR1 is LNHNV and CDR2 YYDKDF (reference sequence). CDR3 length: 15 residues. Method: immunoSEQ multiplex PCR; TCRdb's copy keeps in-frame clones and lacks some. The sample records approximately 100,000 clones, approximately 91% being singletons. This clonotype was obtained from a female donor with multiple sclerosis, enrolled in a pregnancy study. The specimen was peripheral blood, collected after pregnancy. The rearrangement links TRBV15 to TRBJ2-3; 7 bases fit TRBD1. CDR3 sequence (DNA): TGTGCCACCAGCAGGATCGACAGGGTGGGAGATACGCAGTATTTT. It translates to CATSRIDRVGDTQYF.